These 26 T cell receptor beta chains originate from one sample sequenced in a study of blood T cell repertoires in COVID-19. TCRdb's copy holds only in-frame clones and misses some; the assay was immunoSEQ multiplex PCR. The table includes some 290,000 clones, roughly nine tenths detected once. The sample was peripheral blood. The receptors derive from a woman in her thirties with COVID-19, enrolled during active disease.

The chain employs TRBV29-1 and TRBJ1-1; 9 bases align to TRBD1. Trimming removed 4 bases from V and 7 bases from J; junction bases left unmatched: 19. Germline CDR1 is SQVTM and CDR2 is ANQGSEA. The CDR3 is made up of 17 amino acids. The CDR3 sequence: CSVGSRDNRGRENEAFF. CDR3 DNA: TGCAGCGTTGGGAGCCGGGACAACAGGGGGCGCGAGAATGAAGCTTTCTTT. Looking up the rest from reference TRBV29-1 and TRBJ1-1 gives the full variable domain: SAVISQKPSRDICQRGTSLTIQCQVDSQVTMMFWYRQQPGQSLTLIATANQGSEATYESGFVIDKFPISRPNLTFSTLTVSNMSPEDSSIYLCSVGSRDNRGRENEAFFGQGTRLTVV.

This clone showed up just a few times. The CDR3 is CSVELTDTQYF. In DNA form, the CDR3 reads TGCAGCGTTGAATTAACAGATACGCAGTATTTT. This chain links TRBV29-1 with TRBJ2-3; D is unresolved. The germline V gene encodes CDR1 SQVTM and CDR2 ANQGSEA. This CDR3 has 11 residues. Trimming left V 2 bases short and J 3 bases short, with 3 bases between.

The chain has TRBV27 and TRBJ1-2; 7 nucleotides agree with TRBD1. Looked up from germline, CDR1 is MNHEY and CDR2 is SMNVEV (reference sequence). V lost 4 bases and J lost 3; bases outside the gene matches: 5. The CDR3 has 14 amino acids. The CDR3 DNA reads as TGTGCCAGCAGTTCTAGGGGGCGGTACTATGGCTACACCTTC. It specifies CASSSRGRYYGYTF.

This clone was recorded once. The chain carries TRBV12-5 and TRBJ2-3; D is ambiguous. V lost 3 bases to trimming and J lost 0 bases, with 13 bases between them. Germline loops: CDR1 LGHNT, CDR2 FRNRAP. CDR3 length equals 16 residues. The CDR3 DNA reads as TGTGCTAGTGGTTTTGGCGGCGATACTAGCACAGATACGCAGTATTTT. Protein sequence: CASGFGGDTSTDTQYF.

The chain links TRBV14 to TRBJ1-3, with D uncertain. CDR1 and CDR2 (germline): SGHDN, FVKESK. The ends were cut back, 0 bases at V and 2 bases at J, with 11 bases in the middle. This CDR3 is built from 16 residues. CDR3 in DNA: TGTGCCAGCAGCCAAGACCAGGTTTCGGCTGGAAACACCATATATTTT. It yields the protein CASSQDQVSAGNTIYF.

The chain couples TRBV7-9 to TRBJ2-1, with 14 bases aligning to TRBD2. The V gene end was trimmed by 3 bases and the J gene end by 4 bases; junction bases not matched to a gene: 11. Germline V CDR1 and CDR2: SEHNR, FQNEAQ (reference sequence). The CDR3 totals 19 residues. The chain's CDR3 is CASSFLGGTSGSPYNEQFF. The DNA for the CDR3 is TGTGCCAGCAGCTTTTTAGGTGGGACTAGCGGGAGCCCGTACAATGAGCAGTTCTTC.

This clone was picked up one time. CDR3 bases: TGTGCCAGCAGCTTAGCAGGAGGCGAGACCCAGTACTTC. This gives the protein CASSLAGGETQYF. The rearrangement joins TRBV7-9 to TRBJ2-5; weak D call: TRBD2 (5 bases). The germline V gene has CDR1 SEHNR and CDR2 FQNEAQ (reference sequence). V was clipped by 0 bases and J by 5 bases, with 7 bases between them. The CDR3 is 13 amino acids. Complete variable domain (other parts from reference TRBV7-9 and TRBJ2-5): DTGVSQNPRHKITKRGQNVTFRCDPISEHNRLYWYRQTLGQGPEFLTYFQNEAQLEKSRLLSDRFSAERPKGSFSTLEIQRTEQGDSAMYLCASSLAGGETQYFGPGTRLLVL.

The chain carries TRBV29-1 and TRBJ2-3; D is ambiguous. Trimming pared 2 bases from V and 2 bases from J, leaving 14 bases between. Germline V CDR1 and CDR2: SQVTM, ANQGSEA. The CDR3 sequence is 15 residues long. CDR3 nucleotide sequence: TGCAGCGTTGAACTCCTCGGCGGAGTCACAGATACGCAGTATTTT. This translates into CSVELLGGVTDTQYF.

The chain joins TRBV6-5 to TRBJ1-1; no firm D call. The V and J ends lost 2 bases and 0 bases respectively, with 7 bases between them. Germline V gene lookup returns CDR1 MNHEY and CDR2 SVGAGI. CDR3 size: 14 residues. CDR3 amino acids: CASSYGQMNTEAFF. The CDR3 region has the DNA TGTGCCAGCAGTTACGGTCAGATGAACACTGAAGCTTTCTTT.

This chain joins TRBV7-6 and TRBJ1-1; 7 bases agree with TRBD1. From germline, CDR1 is SGHVS and CDR2 FNYEAQ. Unmatched junction bases numbered 9, after V lost 2 bases and J lost 0 bases. The CDR3 is made up of 17 amino acids. The CDR3 bases are TGTGCCAGCAGCTTAAACGAGGGGACAGAGATGAACACTGAAGCTTTCTTT. This encodes CASSLNEGTEMNTEAFF.

This chain uses TRBV29-1 with TRBJ1-1; 9 bases are shared with TRBD1. The CDR3 runs to 13 residues. Trimming at V came to 6 bases and at J to 11 bases, leaving 13 bases not matched to a gene. Germline CDR1 is SQVTM and CDR2 is ANQGSEA. CDR3 in amino acids: CSVRLSGTGYAFF. CDR3 sequence (DNA): TGCAGCGTCCGTCTTTCCGGGACAGGGTATGCTTTCTTT.

This chain connects TRBV12-5 to TRBJ1-5; tentatively, D is TRBD1 (6 bases). Germline values: CDR1 LGHNT, CDR2 FRNRAP. The V end lost 3 bases, the J end lost 3 bases, and 21 bases lay between the germline ends. This CDR3 has 18 amino acids. The DNA of the CDR3 is TGTGCTAGTGGTTTTACAACAAAGGACAGTGCGGCCAATCAGCCCCAGCATTTT. Amino acids: CASGFTTKDSAANQPQHF.

This clone was counted only a few times. The chain combines TRBV6-6 with TRBJ1-2, with D perhaps matching TRBD1 (5 bases). CDR3 size: 13 residues. The germline V gene has CDR1 MNHNY and CDR2 SVGAGI (reference sequence). Between the trimmed V and J ends, which lost 2 bases and 3 bases, there was a span of 7 bases. Here the CDR3 reads CASSYGAYYGYTF. As DNA, the CDR3 is TGTGCCAGCAGTTACGGGGCCTACTATGGCTACACCTTC.

V gene TRBV19 combines with J gene TRBJ2-3; D remains unclear. Germline CDR1 is LNHDA and CDR2 is SQIVND (reference sequence). Trimming took off 9 bases at V and 0 bases at J, with 4 bases between the two ends. The CDR3 runs 11 residues. In DNA form, the CDR3 reads TGTGCCAGCGGGAGCACAGATACGCAGTATTTT. It is translated as CASGSTDTQYF.

The chain uses TRBV18 and TRBJ1-4; 9 bases map to TRBD1. This CDR3 contains 15 residues. V lost 3 bases, J lost 4 bases, and 3 bases stayed unmatched. CDR1 and CDR2 (germline): KGHSH, LQKENI. The CDR3 nucleotides read TGTGCCAGCTCACCCACGACAGGGGGTAATGAAAAACTGTTTTTT. Its protein is CASSPTTGGNEKLFF.

This chain uses TRBV7-9 with TRBJ2-1; 8 nucleotides match TRBD1. With 5 bases clipped from V and 3 bases from J, the junction kept 6 bases outside the gene matches. This CDR3 region has 15 residues. In germline, CDR1 is SEHNR, CDR2 FQNEAQ (reference sequence). CDR3 region: CASSRGQGHYNEQFF. As DNA, the CDR3 is TGTGCCAGCAGCCGAGGACAGGGCCACTACAATGAGCAGTTCTTC.

This rearrangement joins TRBV14 to TRBJ1-1; D gene unclear. V was clipped by 4 bases and J by 7 bases, with 13 bases between them. Germline CDR1 SGHDN, CDR2 FVKESK. The CDR3 extends over 13 amino acids. The CDR3 region has the DNA TGTGCCAGCAGCCCCCAGATTAATTATGAAGCTTTCTTT. This gives the protein CASSPQINYEAFF.

This clone showed up just a few times. This chain links TRBV6-5 with TRBJ1-3; 8 bases map to TRBD1. CDR1 is MNHEY, CDR2 SVGAGI, per germline. After removal of 5 bases from V and 0 bases from J, the junction contained 3 bases not matched to a gene. CDR3 length equals 15 residues. The CDR3 coding sequence is TGTGCCAGCAGTAACGACAGGGGCTCTGGAAACACCATATATTTT. Its protein is CASSNDRGSGNTIYF.

This clone has a single count. The V and J genes are TRBV13 and TRBJ1-5, with a tentative D call TRBD1 (6 bases). Germline V CDR1 and CDR2: PRHDT, FYEKMQ (reference sequence). This CDR3 is 15 amino acids long. Trimming removed 3 bases from V and 5 bases from J, with 14 bases in between. In nucleotides, the CDR3 is TGTGCCAGCAGCTTGAGGGGGGGCGGGGATCAGCCCCAGCATTTT. Its protein is CASSLRGGGDQPQHF.

This clone appeared once. This chain uses TRBV27 with TRBJ2-1; 13 bases align to TRBD2. Germline V gives CDR1 MNHEY, CDR2 SMNVEV (reference sequence). The CDR3 sequence is 14 residues long. The trim removed 4 bases at V and 9 bases at J, leaving 3 bases unmatched. The CDR3 spells CASSSTSGRSEQFF. In nucleotides, the CDR3 is TGTGCCAGCAGTTCGACTAGCGGGAGGAGTGAGCAGTTCTTC.

This sequence joins TRBV19 and TRBJ1-1; TRBD1 is a possible D gene (5 bases). The length of the CDR3 is 13 residues. Germline V gene lookup returns CDR1 LNHDA and CDR2 SQIVND (reference sequence). Trimming cost V 2 bases and J 7 bases, with 11 bases left between them. The CDR3 nucleotides are TGTGCCAGTAGTATACGAGACAGTTTTGAAGCTTTCTTT. This gives the protein CASSIRDSFEAFF.

The chain carries TRBV24-1 and TRBJ2-1; TRBD2 agrees at 12 bases. Germline loops: CDR1 KGHDR, CDR2 SFDVKD. V lost 5 bases, J lost 10 bases, and 8 bases stayed unmatched. The CDR3 consists of 15 residues. The DNA of the CDR3 is TGTGCCACCAGTGTCGCCGGGACTAGCGGGCGGGAGCAGTTCTTC. It translates to CATSVAGTSGREQFF.

This clone was seen more than once but under ten times. V is TRBV5-1 and J is TRBJ1-1, with D possibly being TRBD1 (6 bases). This CDR3 is built from 14 residues. Trimming stripped 2 bases from V and 3 bases from J, with 11 bases between. Germline assignment: CDR1 SGHRS and CDR2 YFSETQ. CDR3 bases: TGCGCCAGCAGCTTAGGGGGGGCGGACACTGAAGCTTTCTTT. Amino acids: CASSLGGADTEAFF. Together with reference TRBV5-1 and TRBJ1-1, the CDR3 gives the full variable domain: KAGVTQTPRYLIKTRGQQVTLSCSPISGHRSVSWYQQTPGQGLQFLFEYFSETQRNKGNFPGRFSGRQFSNSRSEMNVSTLELGDSALYLCASSLGGADTEAFFGQGTRLTVV.

The CDR3 sequence: CASSSKREGLYEQFF. CDR3 in DNA: TGTGCCAGCAGCTCAAAGCGGGAGGGCCTATATGAGCAGTTCTTC. The V and J genes are TRBV13 and TRBJ2-1; 10 bases agree with TRBD2. The germline V gene has CDR1 PRHDT and CDR2 FYEKMQ (reference sequence). The CDR3 is 15 residues long. With 4 bases clipped from V and 8 bases from J, the junction kept 8 bases outside the gene matches. The full variable domain, with the rest looked up from reference TRBV13 and TRBJ2-1, is AAGVIQSPRHLIKEKRETATLKCYPIPRHDTVYWYQQGPGQDPQFLISFYEKMQSDKGSIPDRFSAQQFSDYHSELNMSSLELGDSALYFCASSSKREGLYEQFFGPGTRLTVL.

This rearrangement joins TRBV6-2 or TRBV6-3 to TRBJ2-3; 11 bases map to TRBD2. Germline V gene sequence: CDR1 MNHEY, CDR2 SVGEGT. The V gene end was trimmed by 5 bases and the J gene end by 1 base; junction bases not matched to a gene: 5. This CDR3 spans 16 amino acids. The CDR3 DNA sequence: TGTGCCAGCAGTCCGATGGGACTAGCGGGCACAGATACGCAGTATTTT. It codes for CASSPMGLAGTDTQYF.

This chain's CDR3 is CSVDVGSGGDIQYF. CDR3 DNA: TGCAGCGTTGATGTGGGTTCGGGAGGTGACATTCAGTACTTC. The chain recombines TRBV29-1 with TRBJ2-4; 7 positions agree with TRBD2. The CDR3 extends over 14 amino acids. CDR1 and CDR2 from the germline V gene are SQVTM and ANQGSEA. Trimming took 3 bases from V and 8 from J; bases not matched to a gene: 10.